Listed here is a single TCR beta chain. This entry is derived from a study of blood T cell repertoires in COVID-19. The repertoire was sequenced with immunoSEQ multiplex PCR; TCRdb's copy has only in-frame clones and lacks some. In the table there are 300,000 to 350,000 clones, around 90% of which are singletons. Those who participated ranged in age from roughly 18 to 89 years and resided in about two dozen US areas. Clinical histories supplied by participants themselves formed the basis of cohort assignment. Sample: PBMCs or T cells enriched from blood (not recorded which). The TCR originated in a young man who had recovered from COVID-19.

The CDR3 region is CASSRNQGTPNQPQHF. The CDR3, as DNA: TGTGCCAGCAGCCGAAACCAGGGAACCCCCAATCAGCCCCAGCATTTT. This sequence joins TRBV7-9 and TRBJ1-5; perhaps TRBD1 as D (5 bases). Looked up from germline, CDR1 is SEHNR and CDR2 is FQNEAQ (reference sequence). The germline V and J ends were trimmed by 5 bases and 3 bases, with 17 bases remaining between them. The CDR3 is 16 amino acids.